Below are 10 T cell receptor beta chains sequenced from a single sample in a study of shared T cell receptors in the human thymus. Clones were sequenced by immunoSEQ multiplex PCR, and TCRdb holds only the in-frame ones, with some missing. The table lists about 380,000 clones, 85% to 95% of them singletons. Sequencing input: thymocytes. The receptors originated from a human donor.

The chain joins TRBV7-9 to TRBJ2-2; 12 bases line up with TRBD2. From germline, CDR1 is SEHNR and CDR2 FQNEAQ (reference sequence). The CDR3 is 18 amino acids. J lost 4 bases, V lost 2 bases, and 8 bases had no gene match. CDR3 coding DNA: TGTGCCAGCAGCTTACGTGCGCCGACTAGCGGGGGCACCGGGGAGCTGTTTTTT. This translates into CASSLRAPTSGGTGELFF.

This clone was seen once. The chain combines TRBV5-1 with TRBJ2-7; 11 bases align to TRBD1. This CDR3 spans 14 amino acids. Unmatched junction bases numbered 6, after V lost 7 bases and J lost 3 bases. Germline loops: CDR1 SGHRS, CDR2 YFSETQ. The CDR3 nucleotides read TGCGCCAGCCAGACGGACAGGGGGCTCTACGAGCAGTACTTC. Protein sequence: CASQTDRGLYEQYF.

CDR3 bases: TGTGCCAGCAGCGTGGACGGGAGGTCCCACAATGAGCAGTTCTTC. Protein: CASSVDGRSHNEQFF. V is TRBV9 and J is TRBJ2-1; the match to TRBD2 covers 7 bases. Unmatched junction bases numbered 7, after V lost 2 bases and J lost 5 bases. Germline CDR1 reads SGDLS; CDR2 reads YYNGEE. The CDR3 runs 15 residues.

The rearrangement uses TRBV28 and TRBJ1-1; possibly TRBD1 for D (6 bases). V shed 8 bases and J shed 4 bases, with 14 bases lying between them. This CDR3 contains 13 residues. The germline V gene encodes CDR1 MDHEN and CDR2 SYDVKM. The DNA for the CDR3 is TGTGCCAGCTTAGGGGGGCGCGGCACTGAAGCTTTCTTT. It codes for CASLGGRGTEAFF.

The V call is TRBV28, the J call TRBJ1-1, with 8 bases matching TRBD1. V shed 4 bases, J shed 12 bases, and the junction held 7 bases outside the gene matches. CDR1 and CDR2 from the germline V gene are MDHEN and SYDVKM. The CDR3 runs 12 residues. The CDR3 coding sequence is TGTGCCAGCAGTTACGGACAGGGTACGACTTTCTTT. Translated, it gives CASSYGQGTTFF.

The CDR3 DNA sequence: TGTGCCAGCAGTTGGGGGGGGACTAGTACCTACGAGCAGTACTTC. This gives the protein CASSWGGTSTYEQYF. V and J are TRBV6-5 and TRBJ2-7, with 8 bases aligning to TRBD2. Germline CDR1 and CDR2: MNHEY and SVGAGI. The CDR3 is made up of 15 amino acids. After removal of 4 bases from V and 2 bases from J, the junction contained 7 bases not matched to a gene.

The CDR3 sequence is CASSQDFQGSYEQYF. CDR3 nucleotides: TGTGCCAGCAGCCAAGATTTCCAGGGCTCTTACGAGCAGTACTTC. The chain couples TRBV14 to TRBJ2-7; weak D call: TRBD1 (5 bases). Germline V gene sequence: CDR1 SGHDN, CDR2 FVKESK. V lost 0 bases and J lost 4, with 13 bases in between. This CDR3 contains 15 residues.

The rearrangement links TRBV28 to TRBJ1-4; D not resolved. Germline V gives CDR1 MDHEN, CDR2 SYDVKM. This CDR3 contains 11 residues. Trimming left V 5 bases short and J 14 bases short, with 12 bases between. This chain's CDR3 is CASSQISQLFF. In DNA, the CDR3 is TGTGCCAGCAGTCAAATCTCTCAGCTGTTTTTT.

The gene calls are TRBV9 and TRBJ2-1; 8 bases line up with TRBD2. Germline V gene lookup returns CDR1 SGDLS and CDR2 YYNGEE. The CDR3 totals 17 residues. J lost 10 bases, V lost 0 bases, and 15 bases had no gene match. CDR3 nucleotide sequence: TGTGCCAGCAGCGTAGCCGGCGAGCGGGAGAGCGCGGGGGAGCAGTTCTTC. Residues: CASSVAGERESAGEQFF.

This rearrangement joins TRBV30 to TRBJ2-7; possible D gene TRBD2, 5 bases. The CDR3 runs to 10 residues. CDR1 and CDR2 (germline): GTSNPN, SVGIG (reference sequence). CDR3 sequence: CASSSQEQYF. In nucleotides, the CDR3 is TGTGCTTCGTCTAGCCAGGAGCAGTACTTC.